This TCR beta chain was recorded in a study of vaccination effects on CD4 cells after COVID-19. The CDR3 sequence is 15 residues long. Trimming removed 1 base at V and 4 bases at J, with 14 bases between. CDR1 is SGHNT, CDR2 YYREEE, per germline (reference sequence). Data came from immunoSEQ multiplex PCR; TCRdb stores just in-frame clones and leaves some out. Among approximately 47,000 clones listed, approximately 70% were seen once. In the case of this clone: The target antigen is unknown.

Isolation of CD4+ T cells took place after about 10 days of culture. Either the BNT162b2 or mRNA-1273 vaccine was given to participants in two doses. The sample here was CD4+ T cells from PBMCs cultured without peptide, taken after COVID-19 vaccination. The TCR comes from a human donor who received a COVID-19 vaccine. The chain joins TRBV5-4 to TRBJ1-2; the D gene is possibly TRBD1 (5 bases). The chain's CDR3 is CASSLSQGGLYGYTF. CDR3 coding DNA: TGTGCCAGCAGCTTGTCCCAGGGAGGCCTCTATGGCTACACCTTC. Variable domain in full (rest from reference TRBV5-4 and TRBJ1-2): ETGVTQSPTHLIKTRGQQVTLRCSSQSGHNTVSWYQQALGQGPQFIFQYYREEENGRGNFPPRFSGLQFPNYSSELNVNALELDDSALYLCASSLSQGGLYGYTFGSGTRLTVV.